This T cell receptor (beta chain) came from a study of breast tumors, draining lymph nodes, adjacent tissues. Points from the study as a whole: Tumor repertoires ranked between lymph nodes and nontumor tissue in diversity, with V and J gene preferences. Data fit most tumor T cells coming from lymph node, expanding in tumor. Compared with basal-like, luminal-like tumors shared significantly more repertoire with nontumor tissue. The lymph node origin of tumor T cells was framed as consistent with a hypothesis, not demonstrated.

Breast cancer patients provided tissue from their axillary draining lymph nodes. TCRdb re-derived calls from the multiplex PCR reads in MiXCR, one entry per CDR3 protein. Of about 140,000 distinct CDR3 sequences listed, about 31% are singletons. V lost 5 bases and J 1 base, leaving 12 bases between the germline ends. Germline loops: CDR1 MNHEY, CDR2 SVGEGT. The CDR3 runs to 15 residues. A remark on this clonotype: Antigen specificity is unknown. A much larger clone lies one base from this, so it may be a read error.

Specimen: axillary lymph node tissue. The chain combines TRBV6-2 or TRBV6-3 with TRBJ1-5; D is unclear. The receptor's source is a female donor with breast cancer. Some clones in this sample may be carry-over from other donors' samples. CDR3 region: CASSHGINSNQPQHF. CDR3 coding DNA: TGTGCCAGCAGTCACGGAATCAACAGCAATCAGCCCCAGCATTTT.